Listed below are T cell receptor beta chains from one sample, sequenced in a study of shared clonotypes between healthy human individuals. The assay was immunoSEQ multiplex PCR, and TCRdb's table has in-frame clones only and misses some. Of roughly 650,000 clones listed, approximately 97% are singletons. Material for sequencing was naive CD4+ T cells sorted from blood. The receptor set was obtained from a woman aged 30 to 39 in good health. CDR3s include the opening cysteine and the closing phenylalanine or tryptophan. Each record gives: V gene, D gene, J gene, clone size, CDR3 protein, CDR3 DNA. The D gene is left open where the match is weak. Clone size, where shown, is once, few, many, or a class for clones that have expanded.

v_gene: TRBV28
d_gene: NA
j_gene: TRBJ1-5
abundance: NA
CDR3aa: CASGEGNQPQHF
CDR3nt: TGTGCCAGCGGGGAGGGCAATCAGCCCCAGCATTTT

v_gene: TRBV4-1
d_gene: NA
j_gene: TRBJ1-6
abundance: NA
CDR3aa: CASSQEVNSPLHF
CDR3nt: TGCGCCAGCAGCCAAGAAGTGAATTCACCCCTCCACTTT

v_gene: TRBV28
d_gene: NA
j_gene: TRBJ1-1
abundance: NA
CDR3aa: CAVRSGLNTEAFF
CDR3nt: TGTGCCGTCCGTAGCGGGCTAAACACTGAAGCTTTCTTT

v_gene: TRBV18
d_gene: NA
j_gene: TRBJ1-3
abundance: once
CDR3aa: CASSPKTGRNTIYF
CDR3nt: TGTGCCAGCTCACCGAAGACAGGCCGAAACACCATATATTTT

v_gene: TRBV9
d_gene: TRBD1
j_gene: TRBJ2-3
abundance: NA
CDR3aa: CASSLRQGVDTQYF
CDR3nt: TGTGCCAGCAGCCTACGACAGGGAGTAGATACGCAGTATTTT

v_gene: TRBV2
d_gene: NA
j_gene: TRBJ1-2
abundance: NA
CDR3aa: CASRIEGGKSGYGYTF
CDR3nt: TGTGCCAGCAGAATTGAGGGAGGGAAGAGCGGCTATGGCTACACCTTC

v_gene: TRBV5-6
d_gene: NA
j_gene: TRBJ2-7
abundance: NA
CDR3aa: CASSLWGSSYEQYF
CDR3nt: TGTGCCAGCAGCTTGTGGGGCAGCTCCTACGAGCAGTACTTC

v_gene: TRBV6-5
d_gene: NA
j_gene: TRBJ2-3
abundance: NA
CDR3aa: CASSFVDTQYF
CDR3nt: TGTGCCAGCAGTTTCGTAGATACGCAGTATTTT

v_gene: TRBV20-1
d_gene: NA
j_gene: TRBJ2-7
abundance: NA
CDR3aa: CSASYGYEQYF
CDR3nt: TGCAGTGCTAGTTACGGCTACGAGCAGTACTTC

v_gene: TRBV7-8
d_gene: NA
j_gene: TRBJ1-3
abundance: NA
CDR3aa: CASSFTAGNTIYF
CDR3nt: TGTGCCAGCAGCTTTACGGCCGGAAACACCATATATTTT

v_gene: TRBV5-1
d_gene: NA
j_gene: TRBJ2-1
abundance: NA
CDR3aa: CASSLVVGVGYNEQFF
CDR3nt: TGCGCCAGCAGCTTGGTCGTGGGAGTGGGGTACAATGAGCAGTTCTTC

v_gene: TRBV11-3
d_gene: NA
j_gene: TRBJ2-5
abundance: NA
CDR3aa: CASSSRTEETQYF
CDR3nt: TGTGCCAGCAGCTCTCGGACAGAAGAGACCCAGTACTTC

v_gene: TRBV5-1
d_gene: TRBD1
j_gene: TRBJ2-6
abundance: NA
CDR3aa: CASSNRDRAFSGANVLTF
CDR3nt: TGCGCCAGCAGCAACCGGGACAGAGCTTTCTCTGGGGCCAACGTCCTGACTTTC

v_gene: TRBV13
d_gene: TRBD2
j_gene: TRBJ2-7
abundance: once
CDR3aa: CASSRRLAGWGTYEQYF
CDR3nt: TGTGCCAGCAGCAGGCGACTAGCGGGATGGGGGACCTACGAGCAGTACTTC

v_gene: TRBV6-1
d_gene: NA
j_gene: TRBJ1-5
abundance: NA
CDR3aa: CASKGGNQPQHF
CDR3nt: TGTGCCAGCAAGGGCGGTAATCAGCCCCAGCATTTT

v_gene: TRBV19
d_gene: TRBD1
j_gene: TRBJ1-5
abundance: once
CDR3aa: CATSTGGHQPQHF
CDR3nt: TGTGCCACGTCGACAGGGGGCCATCAGCCCCAGCATTTT

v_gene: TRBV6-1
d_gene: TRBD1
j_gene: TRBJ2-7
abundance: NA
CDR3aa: CASIAGQGANEQYF
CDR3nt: TGTGCCAGCATTGCCGGGCAGGGGGCCAACGAGCAGTACTTC

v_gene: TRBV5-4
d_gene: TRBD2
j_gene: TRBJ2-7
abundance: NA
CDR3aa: CASSRGLAGDKPYEQYF
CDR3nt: TGTGCCAGCAGCCGCGGACTAGCGGGAGATAAGCCCTACGAGCAGTACTTC

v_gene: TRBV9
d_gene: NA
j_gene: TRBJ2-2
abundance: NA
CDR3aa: CASSAPPGAGELFF
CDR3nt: TGTGCCAGCAGCGCCCCTCCGGGGGCCGGGGAGCTGTTTTTT

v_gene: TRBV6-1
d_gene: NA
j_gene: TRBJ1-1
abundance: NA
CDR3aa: CASSAETSGNTEAFF
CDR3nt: TGTGCCAGCAGTGCGGAGACATCGGGGAACACTGAAGCTTTCTTT

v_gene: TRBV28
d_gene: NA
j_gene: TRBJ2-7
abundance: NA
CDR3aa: CASSPTSPTSQQYF
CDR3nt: TGTGCCAGCAGTCCGACATCTCCCACCTCACAGCAGTACTTC

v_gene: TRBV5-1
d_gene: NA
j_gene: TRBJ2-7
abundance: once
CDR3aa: CASSARGGGSYEQYF
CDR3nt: TGCGCCAGCAGCGCTCGGGGAGGCGGCTCCTACGAGCAGTACTTC

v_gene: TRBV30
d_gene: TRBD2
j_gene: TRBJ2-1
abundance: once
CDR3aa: CAWTSGRADEQFF
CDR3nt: TGTGCCTGGACTAGCGGGAGGGCCGATGAGCAGTTCTTC

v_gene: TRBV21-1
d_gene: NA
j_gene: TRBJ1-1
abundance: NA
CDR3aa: CASRLGVATHRTEAFF
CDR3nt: TGTGCCAGCAGATTAGGGGTAGCTACACATCGCACTGAAGCTTTCTTT

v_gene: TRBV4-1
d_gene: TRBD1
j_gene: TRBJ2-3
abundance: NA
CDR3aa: CASRPPGQGATDTQYF
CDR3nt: TGCGCCAGCAGACCACCGGGACAGGGGGCCACAGATACGCAGTATTTT

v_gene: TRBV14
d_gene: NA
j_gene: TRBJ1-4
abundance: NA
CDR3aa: CASSQVMFSGRGATNEKLFF
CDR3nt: TGTGCCAGCAGCCAAGTCATGTTTTCGGGACGGGGGGCAACTAATGAAAAACTGTTTTTT

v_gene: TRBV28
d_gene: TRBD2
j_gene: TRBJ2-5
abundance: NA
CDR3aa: CASSSTSGRLGEQYF
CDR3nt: TGTGCCAGCAGTTCGACTAGCGGGAGGTTGGGTGAGCAGTACTTC

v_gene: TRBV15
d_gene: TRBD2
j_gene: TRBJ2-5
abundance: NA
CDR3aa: CATSREVTSGSQETQYF
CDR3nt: TGTGCCACCAGCAGAGAAGTGACTAGCGGGAGTCAAGAGACCCAGTACTTC

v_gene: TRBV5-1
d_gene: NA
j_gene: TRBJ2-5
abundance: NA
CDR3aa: CASTDSQETQYF
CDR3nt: TGCGCCAGCACGGACAGTCAAGAGACCCAGTACTTC

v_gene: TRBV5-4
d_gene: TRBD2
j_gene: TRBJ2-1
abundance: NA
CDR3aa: CASSLSGLAGVNNEQFF
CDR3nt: TGTGCCAGCAGCTTGTCTGGACTAGCGGGAGTTAACAATGAGCAGTTCTTC

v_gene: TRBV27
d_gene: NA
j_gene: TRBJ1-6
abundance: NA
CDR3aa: CASSLSYRDSPLHF
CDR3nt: TGTGCCAGCAGTTTAAGCTACAGGGATTCACCCCTCCACTTT

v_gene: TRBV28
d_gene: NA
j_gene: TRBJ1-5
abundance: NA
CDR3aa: CASSLKAQPQHF
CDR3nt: TGTGCCAGCAGTTTAAAGGCTCAGCCCCAGCATTTT

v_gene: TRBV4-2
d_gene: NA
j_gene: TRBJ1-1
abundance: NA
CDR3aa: CASSRKGGGTEAFF
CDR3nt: TGTGCCAGCAGCAGGAAAGGGGGGGGGACTGAAGCTTTCTTT

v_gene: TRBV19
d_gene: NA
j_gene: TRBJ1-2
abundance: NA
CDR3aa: CASSEVRGTGGRNYGYTF
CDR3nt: TGTGCCAGTAGTGAAGTCCGGGGTACCGGCGGGAGAAACTATGGCTACACCTTC

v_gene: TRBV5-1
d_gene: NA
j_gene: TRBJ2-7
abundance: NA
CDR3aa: CASSPGGIDPYEQYF
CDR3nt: TGCGCCAGCAGCCCCGGCGGGATAGACCCCTACGAGCAGTACTTC

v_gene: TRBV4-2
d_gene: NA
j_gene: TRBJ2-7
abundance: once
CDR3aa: CASSQVLAPYEQYF
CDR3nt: TGTGCCAGCAGCCAAGTGCTAGCCCCCTACGAGCAGTACTTC

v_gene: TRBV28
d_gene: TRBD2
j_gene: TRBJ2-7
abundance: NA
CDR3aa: CASSFYGSGIYEQYF
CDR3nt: TGTGCCAGCAGTTTTTATGGGAGCGGGATTTACGAGCAGTACTTC

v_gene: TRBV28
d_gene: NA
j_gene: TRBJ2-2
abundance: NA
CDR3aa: CASREGRSGELFF
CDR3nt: TGTGCCAGCAGGGAGGGACGGTCCGGGGAGCTGTTTTTT

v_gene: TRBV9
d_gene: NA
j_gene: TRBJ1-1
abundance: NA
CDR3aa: CASSVSAGDNTEAFF
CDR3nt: TGTGCCAGCAGCGTGTCAGCAGGGGATAACACTGAAGCTTTCTTT

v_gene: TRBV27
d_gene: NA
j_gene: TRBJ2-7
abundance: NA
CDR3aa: CASSSYRGRSYEQYF
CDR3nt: TGTGCCAGCAGTTCTTACCGCGGTCGGTCCTACGAGCAGTACTTC

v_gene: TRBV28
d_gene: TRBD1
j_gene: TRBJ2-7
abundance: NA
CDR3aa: CASSPPEGQGVYEQYF
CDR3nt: TGTGCCAGCAGTCCCCCCGAAGGTCAGGGGGTATACGAGCAGTACTTC

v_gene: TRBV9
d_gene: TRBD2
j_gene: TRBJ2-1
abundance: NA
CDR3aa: CASSPRLAWADEQFF
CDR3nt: TGTGCCAGCAGCCCCCGACTAGCGTGGGCCGATGAGCAGTTCTTC

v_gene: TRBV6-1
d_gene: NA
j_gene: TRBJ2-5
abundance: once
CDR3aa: CASSPRDGGQETQYF
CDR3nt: TGTGCCAGCAGTCCCCGGGACGGAGGCCAAGAGACCCAGTACTTC

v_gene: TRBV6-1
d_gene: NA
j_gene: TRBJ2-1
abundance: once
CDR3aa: CASTYRTGYNEQFF
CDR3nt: TGTGCCAGCACTTACAGAACAGGGTACAATGAGCAGTTCTTC

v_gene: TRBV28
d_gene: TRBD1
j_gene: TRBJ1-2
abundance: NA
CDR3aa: CASRGQGTHGYTF
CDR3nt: TGTGCCAGCAGGGGACAGGGTACCCATGGCTACACCTTC

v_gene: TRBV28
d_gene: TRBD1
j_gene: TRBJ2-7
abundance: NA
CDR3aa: CASTVPGQGLYEQYF
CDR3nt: TGTGCCAGCACCGTCCCGGGACAGGGATTATACGAGCAGTACTTC

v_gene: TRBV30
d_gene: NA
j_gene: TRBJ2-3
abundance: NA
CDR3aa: CAWSGDSWADPSTDTQYF
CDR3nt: TGTGCCTGGAGTGGGGATAGTTGGGCGGACCCTAGCACAGATACGCAGTATTTT

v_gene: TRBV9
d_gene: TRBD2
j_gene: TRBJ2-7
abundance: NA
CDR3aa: CASSVEGTSGRYEQYF
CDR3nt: TGTGCCAGCAGCGTAGAGGGTACTAGCGGGAGATACGAGCAGTACTTC

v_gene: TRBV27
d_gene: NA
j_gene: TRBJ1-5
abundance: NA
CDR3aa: CASSLFRGQPQHF
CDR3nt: TGTGCCAGCAGTTTATTCCGGGGACAGCCCCAGCATTTT

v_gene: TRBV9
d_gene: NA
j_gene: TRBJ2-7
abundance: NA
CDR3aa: CASSVVPGGYEQYF
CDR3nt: TGTGCCAGCAGCGTAGTACCAGGGGGGTACGAGCAGTACTTC

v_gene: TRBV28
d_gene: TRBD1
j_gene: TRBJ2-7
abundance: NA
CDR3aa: CASSLERRDRGARDEQYF
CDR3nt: TGTGCCAGCAGTTTAGAACGTCGGGACAGGGGAGCGAGGGACGAGCAGTACTTC

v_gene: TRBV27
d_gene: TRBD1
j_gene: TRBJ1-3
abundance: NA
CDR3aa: CASSPTGTGLLGNTIYF
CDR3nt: TGTGCCAGCAGTCCGACCGGGACAGGGTTGTTGGGAAACACCATATATTTT